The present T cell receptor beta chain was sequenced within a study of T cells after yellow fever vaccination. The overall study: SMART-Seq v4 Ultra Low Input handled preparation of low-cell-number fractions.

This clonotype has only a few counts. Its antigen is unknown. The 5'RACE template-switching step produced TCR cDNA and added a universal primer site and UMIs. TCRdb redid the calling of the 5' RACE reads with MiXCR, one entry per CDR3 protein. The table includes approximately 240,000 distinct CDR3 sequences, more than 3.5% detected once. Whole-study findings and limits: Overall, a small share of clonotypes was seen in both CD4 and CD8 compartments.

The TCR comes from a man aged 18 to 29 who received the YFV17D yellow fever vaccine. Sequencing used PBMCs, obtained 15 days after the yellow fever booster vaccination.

The CDR3 loop reads CASSLGSEGNIQYF. The CDR3 coding sequence is TGTGCCAGCAGCTTGGGCTCGGAAGGGAACATTCAGTACTTC. V usage is TRBV5-4 and J usage is TRBJ2-4, with unresolved D. Trimming shortened V by 0 bases and J by 7 bases, and 11 bases separated the two germline ends. This CDR3 spans 14 amino acids. CDR1 is SGHNT, CDR2 YYREEE, per germline (reference sequence).